This T cell receptor (beta chain) is drawn from a study of cytomegalovirus exposure and HLA in healthy donors. Across the study: A previous analysis identified 95 million to 130 million unique TCR beta sequences derived from around 180 million T cells. Overall study findings and caveats: There were some public TCRs occurring in many donors, but most TCR sequences were rare. Further analysis, carried out later, found HLA-associated TCR beta chains more clonally expanded than equally common other chains. Later analysis showed most CMV-associated TCR beta chains appearing HLA-restricted.

The PCR ran on 60 Vbeta and 13 Jbeta primers. Some clones are missing from TCRdb's copy, which holds only in-frame ones; the method was immunoSEQ multiplex PCR. The table records over 200,000 clones, around four fifths of them present only once. Regarding this clone: The target antigen is unknown.

The V gene end was trimmed by 2 bases and the J gene end by 9 bases; junction bases not matched to a gene: 13. The germline V gene has CDR1 GTSNPN and CDR2 SVGIG (reference sequence). The CDR3 is 14 amino acids. Sequencing input: PBMCs. V usage is TRBV30 and J usage is TRBJ2-7; 7 bases fit TRBD2. The receptor was isolated from a male donor in good health and CMV-seronegative. The CDR3 DNA reads as TGTGCCTGGAGTACGGGAGGTCCTTGGTTCGGGCAGTACTTC. This codes for CAWSTGGPWFGQYF.